The 28 T cell receptor beta chains in this list originate from one sample, sequenced in a study of blood T cell repertoires in COVID-19. The assay was immunoSEQ multiplex PCR, and TCRdb's table has in-frame clones only and misses some. The table shows fewer than 300,000 clones, with 70% to 90% occurring only once. Material for sequencing was PBMCs or T cells enriched from blood (not recorded which). These receptors were collected from a woman in her twenties or thirties who had recovered from COVID-19.

This clone was found a few times. The V call is TRBV28, the J call TRBJ2-7, with D maybe TRBD2 (6 bases). Germline CDR1 reads MDHEN; CDR2 reads SYDVKM. This CDR3 region has 16 residues. V lost 2 bases and J 2 bases, leaving 16 bases between the germline ends. The CDR3 region has the DNA TGTGCCAGCAGTTTAAATGCCGGGACTCCGACCTACGAGCAGTACTTC. This gives the protein CASSLNAGTPTYEQYF.

The chain carries TRBV29-1 and TRBJ1-2; D possibly corresponds to TRBD1 (5 bases). The V gene lost 4 bases and the J gene lost 2 bases, with 17 bases spanning the gap. Germline V CDR1 and CDR2: SQVTM, ANQGSEA. The CDR3 sequence is 15 residues long. This CDR3 is CSVVGFGGRNYGYTF. The CDR3 bases are TGCAGCGTTGTAGGATTTGGGGGGAGGAACTATGGCTACACCTTC.

This clone occurred a few times. The V gene is TRBV5-1, the J gene TRBJ2-7; 9 bases match TRBD2. The CDR3 spans 16 residues. From germline, CDR1 is SGHRS and CDR2 YFSETQ. Germline trimming cut 0 bases from V and 0 bases from J; bases unmatched to any gene: 4. The CDR3 loop reads CASSLALAGISYEQYF. The CDR3 nucleotides read TGCGCCAGCAGCTTGGCTCTAGCGGGAATCTCCTACGAGCAGTACTTC.

The V and J genes are TRBV7-8 and TRBJ2-5; 16 positions agree with TRBD2. Germline V lookup: CDR1 SGHVS, CDR2 FQNEAQ. This CDR3 has 21 amino acids. J gave up 0 bases and V 5 bases, and 15 bases lay outside the gene matches. The CDR3 loop is CASSPNRPGLAGGRDQETQYF. CDR3 nucleotide sequence: TGTGCCAGCAGCCCTAACAGACCGGGACTAGCGGGGGGGCGGGACCAAGAGACCCAGTACTTC.

V and J are TRBV28 and TRBJ2-7; a possible D gene is TRBD1 (5 bases). Germline V gives CDR1 MDHEN, CDR2 SYDVKM. The CDR3 extends over 14 amino acids. With 3 bases removed from V and 3 bases from J, the gap between germline ends came to 12 bases. The CDR3 DNA is TGTGCCAGCAGTTTGATGCAGGGCCTCTACGAGCAGTACTTC. Protein: CASSLMQGLYEQYF. Full variable domain (remainder filled in from reference TRBV28 and TRBJ2-7): DVKVTQSSRYLVKRTGEKVFLECVQDMDHENMFWYRQDPGLGLRLIYFSYDVKMKEKGDIPEGYSVSREKKERFSLILESASTNQTSMYLCASSLMQGLYEQYFGPGTRLTVT.

This chain uses TRBV13 with TRBJ2-7; no clear D. Looked up from germline, CDR1 is PRHDT and CDR2 is FYEKMQ (reference sequence). Trimming left V 0 bases short and J 5 bases short, with 8 bases between. CDR3 length: 13 amino acids. The CDR3 sequence: CASSLGSAHEQYF. The CDR3 coding sequence is TGTGCCAGCAGCTTAGGGAGCGCCCACGAGCAGTACTTC. The full variable domain, with the rest looked up from reference TRBV13 and TRBJ2-7, is AAGVIQSPRHLIKEKRETATLKCYPIPRHDTVYWYQQGPGQDPQFLISFYEKMQSDKGSIPDRFSAQQFSDYHSELNMSSLELGDSALYFCASSLGSAHEQYFGPGTRLTVT.

In DNA form, the CDR3 reads TGCGCCAGCAGCCAAGATGAGGGGACAGCGGTCTACGAGCAGTACTTC. This codes for CASSQDEGTAVYEQYF. The J gene is TRBJ2-7, the V gene TRBV4-1; TRBD1 aligns across 7 bases. CDR3 length: 16 residues. Trimming cost V 0 bases and J 3 bases; bases outside gene matches: 8. Germline V gene lookup returns CDR1 MGHRA and CDR2 YSYEKL.

The J gene is TRBJ2-1, the V gene TRBV28; 7 bases are shared with TRBD2. J lost 0 bases, V lost 4 bases, and 6 bases had no gene match. This CDR3 region has 16 residues. From germline, CDR1 is MDHEN and CDR2 SYDVKM. DNA for the CDR3: TGTGCCAGCAGTTCCTCAGCGGGACTCTCCTACAATGAGCAGTTCTTC. This translates into CASSSSAGLSYNEQFF.

The DNA of the CDR3 is TGTGCCAGTACCCCTGCGGGCTTGTCCTCCGGGTCCCTCCACTTT. This encodes CASTPAGLSSGSLHF. The rearrangement uses TRBV19 and TRBJ1-6, with D uncertain. Per germline, CDR1 LNHDA and CDR2 SQIVND (reference sequence). The CDR3 extends over 15 amino acids. The ends were cut back, 7 bases at V and 14 bases at J, with 24 bases in the middle.

The chain is built from TRBV7-6 and TRBJ2-7, with a weak D call TRBD2 (7 bases). The CDR3 loop spans 16 amino acids. Germline values: CDR1 SGHVS, CDR2 FNYEAQ. Trimming took off 3 bases at V and 5 bases at J, with 20 bases between the two ends. The CDR3 DNA is TGTGCCAGCAGCTTCCCAGAGGGGGAGGGCACCCACGAGCAGTACTTC. It specifies CASSFPEGEGTHEQYF.

The J gene is TRBJ1-6, the V gene TRBV7-6, with 7 bases aligning to TRBD1. V shed 2 bases and J 7 bases; nucleotides not matched to a gene: 5. Germline V gives CDR1 SGHVS, CDR2 FNYEAQ. CDR3 length: 15 amino acids. This CDR3 reads CASSLTRDRNSPLHF. DNA for the CDR3: TGTGCCAGCAGCTTAACTCGGGACAGAAATTCACCCCTCCACTTT.

The J gene is TRBJ2-1, the V gene TRBV28, with TRBD2 matching 10 bases. V shed 8 bases and J 5 bases; nucleotides not matched to a gene: 21. Per the germline V gene, CDR1 is MDHEN and CDR2 is SYDVKM. The CDR3 has 19 amino acids. This CDR3 reads CASSTSLAGETFGDNEQFF. DNA of the CDR3: TGTGCCAGCTCAACCTCTCTAGCGGGAGAAACTTTTGGGGACAATGAGCAGTTCTTC. Combining the CDR3 with reference TRBV28 and TRBJ2-1 gives the whole variable domain DVKVTQSSRYLVKRTGEKVFLECVQDMDHENMFWYRQDPGLGLRLIYFSYDVKMKEKGDIPEGYSVSREKKERFSLILESASTNQTSMYLCASSTSLAGETFGDNEQFFGPGTRLTVL.

This chain connects TRBV29-1 to TRBJ1-2; D is unclear. CDR1 is SQVTM, CDR2 ANQGSEA, per germline. Trimming removed 4 bases at V and 8 bases at J, with 11 bases between. The length of the CDR3 is 11 residues. CDR3 sequence reads: CSVGTVGGYTF. The CDR3 DNA reads as TGCAGCGTTGGAACAGTCGGCGGCTACACCTTC. Using reference TRBV29-1 and TRBJ1-2 for the parts outside the CDR3, the full variable domain is SAVISQKPSRDICQRGTSLTIQCQVDSQVTMMFWYRQQPGQSLTLIATANQGSEATYESGFVIDKFPISRPNLTFSTLTVSNMSPEDSSIYLCSVGTVGGYTFGSGTRLTVV.

The CDR3 DNA reads as TGTGCCAGCAGCTTTCGCGGGAGTGCAGGCACAGATACGCAGTATTTT. The encoded protein is CASSFRGSAGTDTQYF. The chain recombines TRBV12-1 with TRBJ2-3; the tabulated D call, TRBD2, remains unverified against the DNA. TRBV12-1 is a pseudogene segment. The CDR3 runs 16 residues.

This chain joins TRBV6-5 and TRBJ1-5; 11 nucleotides match TRBD1. Per germline, CDR1 MNHEY and CDR2 SVGAGI. The CDR3 extends over 15 amino acids. Germline trimming cut 6 bases from V and 4 bases from J; bases unmatched to any gene: 5. CDR3 in DNA: TGTGCCAGCAGACCCGGACAGGGGGCAAATCAGCCCCAGCATTTT. It yields the protein CASRPGQGANQPQHF.

The chain combines TRBV18 with TRBJ2-5; TRBD1 might be the D (5 bases). Trimming stripped 2 bases from V and 1 base from J, with 11 bases between. This CDR3 has 15 residues. Germline V gene sequence: CDR1 KGHSH, CDR2 LQKENI. The CDR3 nucleotides are TGTGCCAGCTCACCAAGGGGCCCCACCCAAGAGACCCAGTACTTC. Amino acid sequence: CASSPRGPTQETQYF.

This rearrangement joins TRBV6-1 to TRBJ1-3; TRBD1 might be the D (5 bases). The germline CDR1 and CDR2 sequences are MNHNS and SASEGT. Trimming cost V 3 bases and J 4 bases, with 13 bases left between them. This CDR3 has 15 residues. In nucleotides, the CDR3 is TGTGCCAGCAGTGAGGGGGGGTTAGAAGGAAACACCATATATTTT. Protein product: CASSEGGLEGNTIYF.

The V and J genes are TRBV2 and TRBJ1-2; the D is unclear. The CDR3 runs 12 residues. CDR1 SNHLY and CDR2 FYNNEI come from the germline V gene. Trimming shortened V by 7 bases and J by 4 bases, and 10 bases separated the two germline ends. Here the CDR3 DNA reads TGTGCCAGCATAGGAGTCATCTATGGCTACACCTTC. Amino acids: CASIGVIYGYTF.

This rearrangement joins TRBV24-1 to TRBJ2-3; D remains ambiguous. Germline CDR1 reads KGHDR; CDR2 reads SFDVKD. This CDR3 region has 18 residues. V dropped 5 bases and J dropped 1 base, with 21 bases sitting between them. The CDR3 DNA is TGTGCCACCAGTGCCCCTGAAGTAATCCAGTCCCGCACAGATACGCAGTATTTT. Protein sequence: CATSAPEVIQSRTDTQYF.

This clone was seen ten or more times. This chain joins TRBV4-2 and TRBJ1-6, with TRBD1 as a possible D gene (5 bases). Germline CDR1 is LGHNA and CDR2 is YNFKEQ. Trimming took 0 bases from V and 7 from J, leaving 7 bases between them. The CDR3 loop spans 14 amino acids. Written as DNA, the CDR3 is TGTGCCAGCAGCCAAGACAGGGAAAATTCACCCCTCCACTTT. The encoded protein is CASSQDRENSPLHF.

The chain has TRBV19 and TRBJ2-1; 9 bases fit TRBD2. The CDR3 spans 16 residues. The junction had 6 bases not matched to a gene; V was cut back by 5 bases and J by 1 base. Germline CDR1 is LNHDA and CDR2 is SQIVND (reference sequence). CDR3 region: CASSPFSGSSYNEQFF. The DNA for the CDR3 is TGTGCCAGTAGTCCTTTTAGCGGGAGTTCCTACAATGAGCAGTTCTTC.

The chain has TRBV21-1 and TRBJ1-2; TRBD1 is the table's D call and was not checked against the DNA. TRBV21-1 is marked as a pseudogene. The CDR3 has 17 residues. The CDR3 DNA reads TGTGCCAGCAGGCGACAGGTTTTCTCTACTCCAAACTATGGCTACACCTTC. Its translation: CASRRQVFSTPNYGYTF.

The chain is built from TRBV4-2 and TRBJ1-3; D uncertain. Per germline, CDR1 LGHNA and CDR2 YNFKEQ. This CDR3 is 16 amino acids long. The ends were cut back, 0 bases at V and 0 bases at J, with 9 bases in the middle. CDR3 residues: CASSQDRSFSGNTIYF. The CDR3 coding sequence is TGTGCCAGCAGCCAAGATCGGAGCTTCTCTGGAAACACCATATATTTT.

This clone was counted a single time. The rearrangement joins TRBV3-1 (or the pseudogene TRBV3-2) to TRBJ2-5, with D maybe TRBD2 (6 bases). Germline CDR1 is LGHDT and CDR2 is YNNKEL (reference sequence). This CDR3 has 13 amino acids. The V end lost 7 bases, the J end lost 2 bases, and 11 bases lay between the germline ends. The CDR3 is CASITGDQETQYF. CDR3 nucleotide sequence: TGTGCCAGCATAACGGGGGATCAAGAGACCCAGTACTTC.

The chain recombines TRBV7-8 with TRBJ2-7, with 9 positions matching TRBD1. The CDR3 loop spans 15 amino acids. The J segment lost 2 bases and the V segment lost 3 bases, leaving 5 bases of the junction unmatched. Per the germline V gene, CDR1 is SGHVS and CDR2 is FQNEAQ. This chain's CDR3 is CASSLEDRGTYEQYF. DNA for the CDR3: TGTGCCAGCAGCTTGGAGGACAGGGGAACCTACGAGCAGTACTTC.

The chain combines TRBV11-2 with TRBJ2-3, with 8 bases identical to TRBD2. CDR3 length: 16 amino acids. CDR1 SGHAT and CDR2 FQNNGV come from the germline V gene. V lost 1 base and J lost 3; bases outside the gene matches: 6. The CDR3 coding sequence is TGTGCCAGCAGCTTAGGACAGAGCGGGAGAACAGATACGCAGTATTTT. Protein sequence: CASSLGQSGRTDTQYF. Filled out from reference TRBV11-2 and TRBJ2-3, the complete variable domain reads EAGVAQSPRYKIIEKRQSVAFWCNPISGHATLYWYQQILGQGPKLLIQFQNNGVVDDSQLPKDRFSAERLKGVDSTLKIQPAKLEDSAVYLCASSLGQSGRTDTQYFGPGTRLTVL.

The chain carries TRBV11-2 and TRBJ1-6; D gene unclear. Per the germline V gene, CDR1 is SGHAT and CDR2 is FQNNGV. This CDR3 is built from 15 residues. V dropped 1 base and J dropped 3 bases, with 7 bases sitting between them. CDR3 nucleotides: TGTGCCAGCAGCTTAGCGGGGTACTATAATTCACCCCTCCACTTT. Translated, it gives CASSLAGYYNSPLHF.

V gene TRBV10-3 combines with J gene TRBJ2-1; 11 bases match TRBD2. V trimming: 2 bases; J trimming: 4 bases; junction bases outside the gene matches: 7. The CDR3 loop spans 17 amino acids. Germline CDR1 reads ENHRY; CDR2 reads SYGVKD. CDR3 DNA: TGTGCCATCAGTGAGCCTCGGACTAGCGGGTTTTACAATGAGCAGTTCTTC. Encoded protein: CAISEPRTSGFYNEQFF.